This T cell receptor beta chain was sequenced in a study of blood T cell repertoires in COVID-19 (dated by TCRdb to about 2020). Background on the whole study: The collaborator samples originated in the United States, Italy and Spain and spanned the acute and convalescent phases of COVID-19. The samples were drawn from two sources: the first 160 participants of the ongoing ImmuneRACE study, and over 950 subjects contributed by 6 global collaborators. Nearly every sample came with metadata listing a de-identified subject ID, COVID-19 status, age in years and sex. Where available, HLA class I and class II types were obtained from metadata supplied by the sample provider rather than from assay-based typing. Subjects who had been exposed to COVID-19, were actively infected with it, or had recovered from it provided the deeply sampled blood TCRbeta repertoires that made up the dataset. The prospective study material was composed of cDNA or gDNA derived from T cells, B-cell-depleted T cells, or PBMCs. A freely available public database, intended as a resource for researchers studying the immune response to SARS-CoV-2, is where the repertoires were released. On the study overall, not on this receptor specifically: Clinical and demographic metadata were provided uncurated, with the amount varying by source and participant.

The immunoSEQ Assay, a bias-controlled multiplex PCR, was used to amplify TCRbeta CDR3 regions from genomic DNA. Per the source publication's procedure: The number of nucleated cells in each sample was estimated by amplification of reference gene primers within the assay. Sequence reads were collapsed and filtered to measure the absolute abundance of every unique TCRbeta CDR3 rearrangement. For each sample, productive Simpson clonality was calculated as the square root of Simpson's diversity index over productive rearrangements. This is the immuneACCESS table as TCRdb keeps it, with only in-frame sequences that have V and J called. A part of the clones is gone; compared with another copy, unresolved V genes explain less than half, and the rest is unexplained. V, J and clone size reflect that table, while D and trimming were determined from the DNA. Counted in this sample were a few hundred thousand clones; around 89% of them appeared once. The ten largest clones take up around 3% of the sample.

Points on this clone: The specificity of this receptor is unknown. No quality values exist for individual bases; no much larger clone is one base distant.

In Seattle, one collaborating source enrolled patients while the infection was active and tracked those patients longitudinally over the course of disease. Each collaborating institution followed its own protocols to collect whole blood in K2EDTA tubes. For TCRbeta analysis, collaborator samples were shipped as frozen whole blood, as isolated PBMCs, or as DNA extracted from either sample type. Based on the germline V gene, the CDR1 and CDR2 sequences are LGHNA and YSLEER. Between the V and J ends, shortened by 2 bases and 1 base respectively, the junction contains 11 bases. Its CDR3 holds 16 amino acids, cysteine through phenylalanine. Kept here is only the CDR3 DNA, which spans 48 bases and is read in frame from base 1.

The clonotype was recovered from a woman in her 30s with COVID-19, enrolled during active disease. Sequenced material: peripheral blood. This chain joins TRBV4-3 to TRBJ2-2; TRBD2 might be the D gene, on 5 matching bases. At the DNA level, the sequence is TGCGCCAGCAGCCAAACTAGAATAAAGAACACCGGGGAGCTGTTTTTT. This is translated as CASSQTRIKNTGELFF.